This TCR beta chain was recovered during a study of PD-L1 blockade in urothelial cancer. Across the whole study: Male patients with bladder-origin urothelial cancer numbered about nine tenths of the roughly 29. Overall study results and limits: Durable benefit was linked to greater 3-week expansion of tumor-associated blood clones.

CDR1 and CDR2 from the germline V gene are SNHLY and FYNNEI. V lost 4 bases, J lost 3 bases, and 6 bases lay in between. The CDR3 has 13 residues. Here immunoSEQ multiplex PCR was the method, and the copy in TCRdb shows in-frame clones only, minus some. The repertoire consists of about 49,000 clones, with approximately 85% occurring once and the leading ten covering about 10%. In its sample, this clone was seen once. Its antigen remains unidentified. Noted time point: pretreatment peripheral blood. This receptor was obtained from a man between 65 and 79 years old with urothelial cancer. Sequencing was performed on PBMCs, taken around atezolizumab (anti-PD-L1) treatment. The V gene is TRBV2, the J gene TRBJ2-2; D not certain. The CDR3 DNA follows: TGTGCCAGCAGTGTTGTCGACACCGGGGAGCTGTTTTTT. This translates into CASSVVDTGELFF.